The clone carrying this T cell receptor (beta chain) came up a few times. With V trimmed by 6 bases and J by 4 bases, 6 bases remained unmatched. Per germline, CDR1 SGHVS and CDR2 FQNEAQ. The CDR3 totals 13 residues. Original processing notes: Estimates of nucleated cell counts were drawn from the amplification of reference gene primers. Sequencing was performed with immunoSEQ multiplex PCR; in TCRdb, only in-frame clones are kept and a portion is missing. That table is the source of V, J and clone size, and D and trimming were worked out from the DNA. The sample has about 120,000 clones, roughly 84% seen once. The record originates from a study of blood T cell repertoires in COVID-19.

The TCR comes from a man aged 60 to 75 with acute or convalescent COVID-19. Sequencing used peripheral blood. The chain uses TRBV7-8 and TRBJ2-7, with TRBD1 identical over 7 bases. The CDR3 DNA reads TGTGCCAGCAGGGACAGGTGGGGGTACGAGCAGTACTTC. It encodes CASRDRWGYEQYF.